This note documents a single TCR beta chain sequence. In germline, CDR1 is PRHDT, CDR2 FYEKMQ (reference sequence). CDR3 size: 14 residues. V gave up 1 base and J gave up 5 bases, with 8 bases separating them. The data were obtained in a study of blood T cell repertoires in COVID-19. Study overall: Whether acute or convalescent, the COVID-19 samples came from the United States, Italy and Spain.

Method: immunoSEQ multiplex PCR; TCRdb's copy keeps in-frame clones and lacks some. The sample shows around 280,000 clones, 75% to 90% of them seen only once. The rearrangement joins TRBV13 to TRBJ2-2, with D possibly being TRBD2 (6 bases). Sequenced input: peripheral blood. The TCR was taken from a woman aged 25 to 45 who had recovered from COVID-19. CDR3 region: CASSLAGDTGELFF. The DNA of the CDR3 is TGTGCCAGCAGCTTAGCGGGAGATACCGGGGAGCTGTTTTTT.